This T cell receptor beta chain was recorded in a study of cytomegalovirus exposure and HLA in healthy donors. Researchers ran the PCR with 60 Vbeta and 13 Jbeta primers. Some clones are missing from TCRdb's copy, which holds only in-frame ones; the method was immunoSEQ multiplex PCR. The table shows over 100,000 clones, with roughly 85% occurring only once. CDR3 length: 14 residues. V lost 4 bases and J 2 bases, leaving 9 bases between the germline ends. Germline-derived CDR1 and CDR2 are SGHNT and YYREEE (reference sequence). Specimen: PBMCs. The rearrangement joins TRBV5-4 to TRBJ2-2; D remains ambiguous. This sequence originates from a man in his 60s in good health and CMV-seropositive. The CDR3 loop reads CASSGPVNTGELFF. The CDR3 DNA is TGTGCCAGCAGCGGGCCAGTTAACACCGGGGAGCTGTTTTTT. Filled out from reference TRBV5-4 and TRBJ2-2, the complete variable domain reads ETGVTQSPTHLIKTRGQQVTLRCSSQSGHNTVSWYQQALGQGPQFIFQYYREEENGRGNFPPRFSGLQFPNYSSELNVNALELDDSALYLCASSGPVNTGELFFGEGSRLTVL.